The 26 T cell receptor beta chains below all came from one sample that was sequenced in a study of blood T cell repertoires in COVID-19. Repertoires were generated with immunoSEQ multiplex PCR, while TCRdb's copy carries only in-frame clones and drops some. In the table there are around 200,000 clones, 87% of which are singletons. The material sequenced was peripheral blood. The receptors were gathered from a woman between 18 and 30 years old who had recovered from COVID-19.

This chain links TRBV6-2 or TRBV6-3 with TRBJ1-2; D unresolved. The CDR3 is 13 amino acids. Trimming stripped 4 bases from V and 5 bases from J, with 11 bases between. The germline V gene encodes CDR1 MNHEY and CDR2 SVGEGT. The CDR3 spells CASSFHRDYGYTF. CDR3 nucleotide sequence: TGTGCCAGCAGTTTTCACCGGGATTATGGCTACACCTTC.

This chain joins TRBV6-6 and TRBJ2-7; D unresolved. V was trimmed by 2 bases and J by 3 bases, leaving 8 bases between them. The germline CDR1 and CDR2 sequences are MNHNY and SVGAGI (reference sequence). The CDR3 is 13 amino acids. This CDR3 reads CASSYVIDYEQYF. CDR3 nucleotides: TGTGCCAGCAGTTACGTCATAGACTACGAGCAGTACTTC.

This chain uses TRBV4-3 with TRBJ1-1; D is possibly TRBD1 (5 bases). Germline-derived CDR1 and CDR2 are LGHNA and YSLEER. V lost 0 bases to trimming and J lost 0 bases, with 8 bases between them. The CDR3 consists of 15 residues. CDR3 nucleotides: TGCGCCAGCAGCCAAGAAACCAGGGTGAACACTGAAGCTTTCTTT. Translating gives CASSQETRVNTEAFF.

The chain recombines TRBV2 with TRBJ2-5, with D uncertain. The CDR3 covers 11 residues. The germline V gene encodes CDR1 SNHLY and CDR2 FYNNEI. Trimming stripped 7 bases from V and 5 bases from J, with 8 bases between. CDR3 region: CASTLGETQYF. The CDR3 DNA follows: TGTGCCAGCACCCTCGGGGAGACCCAGTACTTC.

V is TRBV21-1 and J is TRBJ2-7; TRBD2 reflects the table's D call only, with no check against the DNA. TRBV21-1 is termed a pseudogene. This CDR3 has 19 residues. The CDR3 DNA reads as TGTGCCAGCAGTGAAAGTTGGCTAGCGGGATCCCTAGGAACCTACGAGCAGTACTTC. Amino acid sequence: CASSESWLAGSLGTYEQYF.

The chain recombines TRBV11-2 with TRBJ1-6, with a tentative D call TRBD1 (5 bases). Germline V gene data show CDR1 as SGHAT and CDR2 as FQNNGV. The CDR3 runs to 15 residues. The V end lost 2 bases, the J end lost 5 bases, and 10 bases lay between the germline ends. CDR3 sequence (DNA): TGTGCCAGCAGCTTATCTCTGGACAATAATTCACCCCTCCACTTT. Protein: CASSLSLDNNSPLHF. Combining the CDR3 with reference TRBV11-2 and TRBJ1-6 gives the whole variable domain EAGVAQSPRYKIIEKRQSVAFWCNPISGHATLYWYQQILGQGPKLLIQFQNNGVVDDSQLPKDRFSAERLKGVDSTLKIQPAKLEDSAVYLCASSLSLDNNSPLHFGNGTRLTVT.

The rearrangement joins TRBV3-1 (or the pseudogene TRBV3-2) to TRBJ1-2; D uncertain. The CDR3 runs 15 residues. Per the germline V gene, CDR1 is LGHDT and CDR2 is YNNKEL (reference sequence). The germline V and J ends were trimmed by 1 base and 5 bases, with 14 bases remaining between them. DNA of the CDR3: TGTGCCAGCAGCCAAGTTTTAGGTCGGGAGTATGGCTACACCTTC. Protein product: CASSQVLGREYGYTF.

This chain's CDR3 is CASSLRTDTDTQYF. The CDR3 DNA reads as TGTGCCAGCAGCCTTCGGACAGACACAGATACGCAGTATTTT. This chain joins TRBV9 and TRBJ2-3; D possibly corresponds to TRBD1 (6 bases). The CDR3 spans 14 residues. Trimming cost V 4 bases and J 2 bases, with 11 bases left between them. CDR1 SGDLS and CDR2 YYNGEE come from the germline V gene.

The chain uses TRBV3-1 (or the pseudogene TRBV3-2) and TRBJ1-1; no clear D gene. Trimming removed 0 bases from V and 0 bases from J, with 5 bases in between. Germline loops: CDR1 LGHDT, CDR2 YNNKEL (reference sequence). The length of the CDR3 is 14 residues. CDR3 in amino acids: CASSQDHVNTEAFF. In nucleotides, the CDR3 is TGTGCCAGCAGCCAAGATCATGTGAACACTGAAGCTTTCTTT.

The rearrangement joins TRBV9 to TRBJ1-4; no clear D. CDR1 and CDR2 (germline): SGDLS, YYNGEE. The CDR3 is 11 residues long. Trimming pared 3 bases from V and 8 bases from J, leaving 5 bases between. The CDR3 DNA reads as TGTGCCAGCAGCGCCGGGGAAAAACTGTTTTTT. This encodes CASSAGEKLFF.

The chain recombines TRBV3-1 (or the pseudogene TRBV3-2) with TRBJ1-6, with D uncertain. CDR3 length: 18 amino acids. In germline, CDR1 is LGHDT, CDR2 YNNKEL (reference sequence). Trimming cost V 0 bases and J 0 bases, with 12 bases left between them. In DNA, the CDR3 is TGTGCCAGCAGCCAAGAAGTATATCCGAGCTCCTATAATTCACCCCTCCACTTT. It specifies CASSQEVYPSSYNSPLHF.

This chain uses TRBV24-1 with TRBJ2-3, with TRBD2 matching over 10 bases. The CDR3 sequence is 15 residues long. V shed 4 bases, J shed 5 bases, and the junction held 5 bases outside the gene matches. Germline V CDR1 and CDR2: KGHDR, SFDVKD. Written as DNA, the CDR3 is TGTGCCACCAGTGAGAGCGGGAGGGCCGGAGATACGCAGTATTTT. It yields the protein CATSESGRAGDTQYF.

This chain links TRBV19 with TRBJ1-1; 9 nucleotides match TRBD1. With 3 bases clipped from V and 7 bases from J, the junction kept 3 bases outside the gene matches. The germline V gene encodes CDR1 LNHDA and CDR2 SQIVND (reference sequence). The CDR3 contains 13 residues. CDR3 nucleotide sequence: TGTGCCAGTAGTATTCGGACAGGGGATGAAGCTTTCTTT. This encodes CASSIRTGDEAFF. Looking up the rest from reference TRBV19 and TRBJ1-1 gives the full variable domain: DGGITQSPKYLFRKEGQNVTLSCEQNLNHDAMYWYRQDPGQGLRLIYYSQIVNDFQKGDIAEGYSVSREKKESFPLTVTSAQKNPTAFYLCASSIRTGDEAFFGQGTRLTVV.

The chain has TRBV4-1 and TRBJ1-5, with 10 bases matching TRBD1. The CDR3 is made up of 15 amino acids. Trimming cost V 4 bases and J 3 bases; bases outside gene matches: 3. CDR1 is MGHRA, CDR2 YSYEKL, per germline. The CDR3 DNA is TGCGCCAGCAGCCGCGGGACAGGGGACAATCAGCCCCAGCATTTT. Protein product: CASSRGTGDNQPQHF.

The chain uses TRBV5-4 and TRBJ2-1, with no clear D. The CDR3 runs 16 residues. Trimming cost V 5 bases and J 7 bases, with 22 bases left between them. Germline loops: CDR1 SGHNT, CDR2 YYREEE (reference sequence). In DNA form, the CDR3 reads TGTGCCAGCAGTTCTCCGATCATACCACTATCGAATGAGCAGTTCTTC. Protein product: CASSSPIIPLSNEQFF.

The rearrangement uses TRBV6-1 and TRBJ1-2; unclear D gene. The CDR3 runs 12 residues. In germline, CDR1 is MNHNS, CDR2 SASEGT. Between the trimmed V and J ends, which lost 1 base and 6 bases, there was a span of 6 bases. This CDR3 is CASSEVIDGYTF. The CDR3 DNA is TGTGCCAGCAGTGAAGTTATCGATGGCTACACCTTC.

J is TRBJ1-3 and V is TRBV11-2, with D unclear. The CDR3 runs 16 residues. Deletions cut 1 base from V and 1 base from J, with 11 bases between. CDR1 and CDR2 from the germline V gene are SGHAT and FQNNGV. The CDR3 sequence is CASSLVGQRSGNTIYF. Here the CDR3 DNA reads TGTGCCAGCAGCTTAGTTGGGCAGAGATCTGGAAACACCATATATTTT.

This clone was recorded once. This sequence joins TRBV25-1 and TRBJ2-7, with 8 bases identical to TRBD1. With 6 bases clipped from V and 4 bases from J, the junction kept 5 bases outside the gene matches. Germline V gene lookup returns CDR1 MGHDK and CDR2 SYGVNS. The CDR3 contains 13 residues. The DNA for the CDR3 is TGTGCCAGCAGAACAGGGGGGATTTACGAGCAGTACTTC. Its translation: CASRTGGIYEQYF.

The genes are TRBV4-3 and TRBJ2-7; D gene unclear. Trimming cost V 1 base and J 3 bases, with 7 bases left between them. The germline gives CDR1 LGHNA, CDR2 YSLEER. CDR3 length: 13 amino acids. CDR3 loop: CASSQGLYYEQYF. CDR3 coding DNA: TGCGCCAGCAGCCAAGGACTTTACTACGAGCAGTACTTC.

The V gene is TRBV9, the J gene TRBJ2-7; 7 bases line up with TRBD1. The CDR3 consists of 13 residues. The V gene end was trimmed by 3 bases and the J gene end by 5 bases; junction bases not matched to a gene: 5. Germline loops: CDR1 SGDLS, CDR2 YYNGEE. The chain's CDR3 is CASSGTGTNEQYF. CDR3 sequence (DNA): TGTGCCAGCAGCGGGACAGGCACGAACGAGCAGTACTTC. Combining the CDR3 with reference TRBV9 and TRBJ2-7 gives the whole variable domain DSGVTQTPKHLITATGQRVTLRCSPRSGDLSVYWYQQSLDQGLQFLIQYYNGEERAKGNILERFSAQQFPDLHSELNLSSLELGDSALYFCASSGTGTNEQYFGPGTRLTVT.

The CDR3 protein is CASNGGFGYEQYF. CDR3 nucleotides: TGTGCCAGCAACGGGGGGTTCGGGTACGAGCAGTACTTC. The chain combines TRBV5-4 with TRBJ2-7; TRBD2 agrees at 7 bases. V dropped 6 bases and J dropped 4; count of bases not matched to a gene: 7. The V gene's germline CDR1 is SGHNT and CDR2 YYREEE (reference sequence). The CDR3 has 13 residues.

The chain links TRBV14 to TRBJ1-2; D remains ambiguous. In germline, CDR1 is SGHDN, CDR2 FVKESK. CDR3 length: 15 amino acids. V was pared by 0 bases and J by 8 bases, with 16 bases between. In DNA, the CDR3 is TGTGCCAGCAGCCAAGATAGCACTCTAACTATGGGCTACACCTTC. Translated: CASSQDSTLTMGYTF.

With regard to this clone: Its ends do not fully match the called genes, so a read error is possible. The chain uses TRBV7-9 and TRBJ1-2; no reliable D call. Germline CDR1 is SEHNR and CDR2 is FQNEAQ (reference sequence). The CDR3 contains 15 residues. The CDR3 DNA reads as TGTGCCAGCAGCCACAACACAATGGGCGATGGGTTTCCCTCCTTC. Protein: CASSHNTMGDGFPSF.

V usage is TRBV5-6 and J usage is TRBJ2-7, with a tentative D call TRBD1 (5 bases). V lost 0 bases, J lost 6 bases, and 10 bases lay in between. There are 13 residues in the CDR3. Germline V lookup: CDR1 SGHDT, CDR2 YYEEEE. The CDR3 loop reads CASSLEGAPEQYF. The CDR3 coding sequence is TGTGCCAGCAGCTTGGAAGGGGCACCCGAGCAGTACTTC. Supplemented by reference TRBV5-6 and TRBJ2-7, the full variable domain reads DAGVTQSPTHLIKTRGQQVTLRCSPKSGHDTVSWYQQALGQGPQFIFQYYEEEERQRGNFPDRFSGHQFPNYSSELNVNALLLGDSALYLCASSLEGAPEQYFGPGTRLTVT.

The rearrangement links TRBV5-1 to TRBJ2-2; D is possibly TRBD2 (5 bases). V was trimmed by 3 bases and J by 7 bases, leaving 19 bases between them. CDR1 SGHRS and CDR2 YFSETQ come from the germline V gene. CDR3 size: 16 residues. The CDR3 DNA reads TGCGCCAGCAGCTCTCAACCCTTCGGGGTGGGCGGGGAGCTGTTTTTT. It is translated as CASSSQPFGVGGELFF.

A single count supports this clone. For the CDR3, the DNA is TGTGCCAGCAGTCCCGGGACAGGGGGTTATGGCTACACCTTC. Translated: CASSPGTGGYGYTF. The chain recombines TRBV6-5 with TRBJ1-2; 11 nucleotides align to TRBD1. This CDR3 has 14 residues. Germline CDR1 is MNHEY and CDR2 is SVGAGI. Losses at the gene ends were 5 bases for V and 5 bases for J; bases not matched to a gene: 4.